What follows is one T cell receptor beta chain and its context. By 5'RACE template switching, TCR cDNA was produced, with a universal primer site and UMIs added in the process. MiXCR was run by TCRdb on the 5' RACE reads, yielding one entry per CDR3 protein. Of approximately 450,000 distinct CDR3 sequences in the sample, around a sixth were seen once. The sample belongs to a study of T cells after yellow fever vaccination. V was clipped by 5 bases and J by 2 bases, with 12 bases between them. The germline V gene has CDR1 SGHVS and CDR2 FNYEAQ. The CDR3 is 14 amino acids. Sequencing was performed on PBMCs, taken before the yellow fever booster vaccination. The V gene is TRBV7-6, the J gene TRBJ1-2; D is uncertain. This receptor was obtained from a man between 18 and 35 years old who received the YFV17D yellow fever vaccine. This chain's CDR3 is CASSPRPDNYGYTF. The CDR3 DNA is TGTGCCAGCAGCCCGCGGCCGGACAACTATGGCTACACCTTC.